A single T cell receptor beta chain is shown here with its context. The V gene end was trimmed by 0 bases and the J gene end by 6 bases; junction bases not matched to a gene: 20. The CDR3 contains 20 residues. From germline, CDR1 is LGHNT and CDR2 FRNRAP. The data were obtained in a study of radiotherapy plus CTLA-4 blockade in lung cancer. The study gave focal radiation plus ipilimumab CTLA-4 blockade to patients with chemo-refractory metastatic non-small-cell lung cancer. Measured with immunoSEQ multiplex PCR; TCRdb has only the in-frame clones, and not every one. Here the sample spans around 50,000 clones, 65% to 90% being singletons.

This sequence originates from a human donor with non-small cell lung cancer that progressed on radiotherapy plus ipilimumab. Some clones in this sample may be carry-over from other donors' samples. The chain is built from TRBV12-5 and TRBJ2-1; 7 bases align to TRBD2. Specimen: peripheral blood, collected from a patient treated with radiotherapy plus ipilimumab. For the CDR3, the DNA is TGTGCTAGTGGTTTGGTACCCTTCGGTTCCGGCGGGAGTCCCCTCAATGAGCAGTTCTTC. This codes for CASGLVPFGSGGSPLNEQFF.